Below are 21 T cell receptor beta chains sequenced from a single sample in a study of cytomegalovirus exposure and HLA in healthy donors. The data were produced by immunoSEQ multiplex PCR, yet TCRdb's version contains in-frame clones alone and is incomplete. The table includes some 170,000 clones, 86% detected once. Input material: PBMCs. The receptors were sampled from a man younger than 35 in good health and CMV-seropositive.

The CDR3: CASRETGEVQPQHF. The DNA of the CDR3 is TGTGCCAGCAGGGAGACAGGGGAAGTTCAGCCCCAGCATTTT. V usage is TRBV28 and J usage is TRBJ1-5; 8 positions agree with TRBD1. The CDR3 loop spans 14 amino acids. Per germline, CDR1 MDHEN and CDR2 SYDVKM. Unmatched junction bases numbered 7, after V lost 6 bases and J lost 6 bases.

The chain uses TRBV4-3 and TRBJ1-1, with D possibly being TRBD1 (6 bases). The CDR3 runs to 13 residues. Germline V lookup: CDR1 LGHNA, CDR2 YSLEER. V lost 7 bases to trimming and J lost 0 bases, with 9 bases between them. The CDR3 is CASTGQLNTEAFF. CDR3 bases: TGCGCCAGCACCGGACAGTTGAACACTGAAGCTTTCTTT.

The rearrangement uses TRBV30 and TRBJ2-5; TRBD2 aligns across 10 bases. Losses at the gene ends were 0 bases for V and 5 bases for J; bases not matched to a gene: 12. Looked up from germline, CDR1 is GTSNPN and CDR2 is SVGIG (reference sequence). There are 17 residues in the CDR3. CDR3 coding DNA: TGTGCCTGGAGTGTACTCGGTACTAGCGGGGAGCTTGAGACCCAGTACTTC. It translates to CAWSVLGTSGELETQYF.

The chain uses TRBV2 and TRBJ2-7, with TRBD2 matching 7 bases. CDR1 and CDR2 (germline): SNHLY, FYNNEI. The trim removed 4 bases at V and 5 bases at J, leaving 5 bases unmatched. This CDR3 region has 13 residues. The CDR3 reads CASSGLAIHEQYF. The CDR3 DNA follows: TGTGCCAGCAGTGGACTAGCTATACACGAGCAGTACTTC.

The chain uses TRBV5-1 and TRBJ2-1; 7 bases are shared with TRBD1. V shed 6 bases and J 3 bases; nucleotides not matched to a gene: 3. CDR1 SGHRS and CDR2 YFSETQ come from the germline V gene. The CDR3 runs to 13 residues. This CDR3 reads CASTGTDYNEQFF. CDR3 nucleotide sequence: TGCGCCAGCACCGGGACAGACTACAATGAGCAGTTCTTC.

The rearrangement joins TRBV9 to TRBJ1-5; possibly TRBD1 for D (6 bases). V was clipped by 10 bases and J by 5 bases, with 22 bases between them. Germline V gene sequence: CDR1 SGDLS, CDR2 YYNGEE. This CDR3 region has 15 residues. CDR3 sequence reads: CAGRDMFSFYQPQHF. In DNA, the CDR3 is TGTGCCGGCCGGGACATGTTCTCCTTCTATCAGCCCCAGCATTTT.

J is TRBJ2-7 and V is TRBV7-3, with D possibly TRBD2 on 6 matching bases. CDR1 and CDR2 (germline): SGHTA, FQGTGA. The CDR3 extends over 15 amino acids. The V end was cut by 3 bases, the J end by 1 base, with 13 bases between. CDR3: CASSLSGGPSYEQYF. The CDR3 DNA reads TGTGCCAGCAGCTTGAGTGGAGGGCCTTCCTACGAGCAGTACTTC.

Concerning this clone itself: One end of the junction does not line up with germline, which may come from a read error. The rearrangement uses TRBV6-6 and TRBJ2-5, with a tentative D call TRBD2 (5 bases). Germline V gives CDR1 MNHNY, CDR2 SVGAGI (reference sequence). The CDR3 is made up of 12 amino acids. The chain's CDR3 is CASNGDGETQYF. CDR3 sequence (DNA): TGTGCTAGCAACGGGGATGGGGAGACCCAGTACTTC.

The rearrangement joins TRBV28 to TRBJ2-7; D is perhaps TRBD2 (6 bases). The V end was cut by 5 bases, the J end by 0 bases, with 14 bases between. Per germline, CDR1 MDHEN and CDR2 SYDVKM. The CDR3 contains 15 residues. The CDR3 sequence is CASSGASDSSYEQYF. CDR3 nucleotides: TGTGCCAGCAGTGGGGCTAGCGATAGCTCCTACGAGCAGTACTTC.

The chain has TRBV28 and TRBJ1-2; D might be TRBD1 (5 bases). The CDR3 is 12 amino acids. V gave up 5 bases and J gave up 6 bases, with 10 bases separating them. Germline V gives CDR1 MDHEN, CDR2 SYDVKM. The CDR3 nucleotides are TGTGCCAGCAGTCGGGGGGGAAATGGCTACACCTTC. Protein: CASSRGGNGYTF.

The chain has TRBV10-3 and TRBJ2-7; D perhaps matches TRBD2 (7 bases). Germline CDR1 is ENHRY and CDR2 is SYGVKD. Trimming stripped 0 bases from V and 3 bases from J, with 15 bases between. The CDR3 totals 16 residues. The CDR3 DNA reads TGTGCCATCAGTGAGTCGAAGGGGGGGTTCGGCTACGAGCAGTACTTC. Its translation is CAISESKGGFGYEQYF.

V is TRBV12-5 and J is TRBJ2-7, with 9 bases aligning to TRBD2. From germline, CDR1 is LGHNT and CDR2 FRNRAP. The V and J ends lost 0 bases and 3 bases, in that order; junction bases with no gene match: 6. CDR3 size: 16 residues. Here the CDR3 DNA reads TGTGCTAGTGGTTTGGTAGCAGCGGGGGGCATCTACGAGCAGTACTTC. Protein: CASGLVAAGGIYEQYF. Together with reference TRBV12-5 and TRBJ2-7, the CDR3 gives the full variable domain: DARVTQTPRHKVTEMGQEVTMRCQPILGHNTVFWYRQTMMQGLELLAYFRNRAPLDDSGMPKDRFSAEMPDATLATLKIQPSEPRDSAVYFCASGLVAAGGIYEQYFGPGTRLTVT.

The chain combines TRBV19 with TRBJ2-1; the match to TRBD2 covers 14 bases. V lost 5 bases to trimming and J lost 4 bases; unmatched junction nucleotides: 1. Germline V CDR1 and CDR2: LNHDA, SQIVND (reference sequence). The CDR3 has 15 amino acids. For the CDR3, the DNA is TGTGCCAGTAGTCGGACTAGCGGGGGGTACAATGAGCAGTTCTTC. Protein: CASSRTSGGYNEQFF.

V is TRBV29-1 and J is TRBJ2-2; D is perhaps TRBD1 (6 bases). V lost 0 bases to trimming and J lost 6 bases, with 14 bases between them. The CDR3 totals 15 residues. Per the germline V gene, CDR1 is SQVTM and CDR2 is ANQGSEA. The CDR3 DNA reads as TGCAGCGTTGAAGACGTACAGGGAGTAGCCGGGGAGCTGTTTTTT. It yields the protein CSVEDVQGVAGELFF.

This chain connects TRBV15 to TRBJ2-5; 7 nucleotides align to TRBD2. From germline, CDR1 is LNHNV and CDR2 YYDKDF (reference sequence). J lost 1 base, V lost 2 bases, and 7 bases had no gene match. There are 16 residues in the CDR3. The CDR3 nucleotides read TGTGCCACCAGCAGACCGGGGGAGGGCTTCCAAGAGACCCAGTACTTC. As protein: CATSRPGEGFQETQYF.

This CDR3 is CSVKSGSGYEQYF. The CDR3 DNA reads TGCAGCGTGAAAAGCGGGAGTGGTTACGAGCAGTACTTC. This rearrangement joins TRBV29-1 to TRBJ2-7; TRBD2 agrees at 8 bases. CDR3 length: 13 amino acids. Per the germline V gene, CDR1 is SQVTM and CDR2 is ANQGSEA. The junction had 8 bases not matched to a gene; V was cut back by 6 bases and J by 4 bases.

The chain couples TRBV5-4 to TRBJ2-2, with a weak D call TRBD2 (6 bases). CDR1 SGHNT and CDR2 YYREEE come from the germline V gene (reference sequence). The V end was cut by 4 bases, the J end by 1 base, with 11 bases between. The CDR3 is 15 amino acids. CDR3 DNA sequence: TGTGCCAGCAGCCATCCGACTAGGAACACCGGGGAGCTGTTTTTT. Translating gives CASSHPTRNTGELFF.

The table lists this clone with a count of one. The gene calls are TRBV5-4 and TRBJ2-7; 7 bases fit TRBD2. J was trimmed by 6 bases and V by 2 bases; bases with no gene match: 8. This CDR3 comprises 14 residues. Looked up from germline, CDR1 is SGHNT and CDR2 is YYREEE (reference sequence). The CDR3, as DNA: TGTGCCAGCAGCTTACCTCTAGCGGCCTCCGAGCAGTACTTC. As protein: CASSLPLAASEQYF.

The chain is built from TRBV4-1 and TRBJ1-4; no clear D. V lost 7 bases and J lost 2, with 14 bases in between. CDR1 and CDR2 from the germline V gene are MGHRA and YSYEKL. This CDR3 spans 15 amino acids. Written as DNA, the CDR3 is TGCGCCAGCACCCCGAGCGAGTCCACTAATGAAAAACTGTTTTTT. It yields the protein CASTPSESTNEKLFF.

The gene calls are TRBV4-3 and TRBJ2-1; 13 bases line up with TRBD2. Germline loops: CDR1 LGHNA, CDR2 YSLEER. V gave up 4 bases and J gave up 7 bases; unmatched junction bases: 22. CDR3 size: 21 residues. CDR3 loop: CASSRIVDGLAGEIGRNEQFF. In DNA form, the CDR3 reads TGCGCCAGCAGCCGAATCGTAGACGGACTAGCGGGAGAAATTGGGCGGAATGAGCAGTTCTTC.

The chain uses TRBV27 and TRBJ2-7, with 7 bases identical to TRBD1. Germline CDR1 reads MNHEY; CDR2 reads SMNVEV (reference sequence). This CDR3 is 13 amino acids long. After removal of 3 bases from V and 6 bases from J, the junction contained 5 bases not matched to a gene. The CDR3 bases are TGTGCCAGCAGTTTGAACAGGGGCCTCGAGCAGTACTTC. Translated, it gives CASSLNRGLEQYF.